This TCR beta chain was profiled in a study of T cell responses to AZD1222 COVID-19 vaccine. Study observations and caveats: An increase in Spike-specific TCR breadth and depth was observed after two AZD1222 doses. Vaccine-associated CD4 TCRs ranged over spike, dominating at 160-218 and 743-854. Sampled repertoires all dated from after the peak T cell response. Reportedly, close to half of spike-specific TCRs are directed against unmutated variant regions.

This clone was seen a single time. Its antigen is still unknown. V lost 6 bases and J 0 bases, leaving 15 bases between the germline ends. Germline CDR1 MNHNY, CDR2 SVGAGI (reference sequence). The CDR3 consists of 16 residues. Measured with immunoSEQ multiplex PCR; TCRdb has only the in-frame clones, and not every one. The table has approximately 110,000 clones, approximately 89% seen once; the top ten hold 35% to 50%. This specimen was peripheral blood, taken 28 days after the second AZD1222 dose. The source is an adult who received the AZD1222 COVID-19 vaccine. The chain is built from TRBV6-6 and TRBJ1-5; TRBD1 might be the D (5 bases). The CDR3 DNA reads TGTGCCAGCAGACCGGGGGAGGAGTATAGCAATCAGCCCCAGCATTTT. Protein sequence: CASRPGEEYSNQPQHF.